This record concerns one T cell receptor (beta chain) sequence. This clonotype showed up many times. Its antigen has not been determined. No base-level quality is on record; no much larger clone is a single base apart. For CDR1 and CDR2, the germline V gene lists WSHSY and SAAADI. A distance of 12 bases separates the germline ends of V and J, which lose 7 bases and 9 bases respectively. From the cysteine up to the phenylalanine, the CDR3 has a length of 11 residues. Only CDR3 DNA is held: 33 bases, read in frame from base 1. The sample comes from a study of T cells in Graves' hyperthyroidism and ophthalmopathy (dated by TCRdb to the late 2010s). The study in broad terms: Peripheral blood was collected at initial diagnosis, before any treatment. The 95 to 100 discovery patients were divided at random into training and test sets in a 7:3 ratio. After sampling, hyperthyroidism patients received methimazole starting at 30 mg daily, and ophthalmopathy patients received high-dose intravenous methylprednisolone. To identify distinguishing TCR V-J signatures, a discovery cohort of 100 or so patients was used, comprising roughly 45 with Graves' ophthalmopathy and some 60 with stable Graves' hyperthyroidism. According to the paper, TCR Vbeta CDR3 sequencing was carried out on approximately 140 peripheral blood samples, which came from fewer than 50 ophthalmopathy, 75 to 80 hyperthyroidism and about 17 progressor patients. Whether ophthalmopathy could be predicted prospectively was tested in an independent validation cohort made up of under 20 hyperthyroidism patients plus 17 patients who later progressed to ophthalmopathy. The study also compared thyroid tissue and blood T-cell repertoires from roughly six Graves' hyperthyroidism patients.

TCR beta CDR3 regions were amplified from RNA transcripts. The first round of RT-PCR for the TCR CDR3 was performed with the HTBI primer set and the Qiagen OneStep RT-PCR kit. A second multiplex PCR round built the libraries, followed by size selection and purification. Sequencing of the libraries was done on an Illumina HiSeq2000 using paired-end 100 bp reads. In the authors' own workflow: SOAPnuke was used to process the raw data, removing reads that contained adapters or uncalled bases, had a mean Phred below 15, or lacked an exact match to the constant primer or identifier. High-quality paired reads were merged with COPE v1.2.5, and unique nucleotide sequences were defined as clonotypes. MiTCR v1.1 was used to align the clonotypes against IMGT TRBV, TRBD and TRBJ reference segments. Only V-J combinations with frequency above 0.0001, covering roughly 99% of repertoires, were analysed. The TCS score was defined as F50 (clonal expansion) divided by E x V (chaos), with BLOSUM62-based TCRdist calculated between CDR3 peptides within each V-J. Welch's t-statistics and random forest reduced 500 to 650 V-J features to 13, which were used in a naive Bayes classifier (R e1071). The raw public data were reprocessed by TCRdb itself: fastp quality trimming at Q25, MiXCR clonotype calling, in-frame beta chains only. Rows are combined by CDR3 protein, so each entry shows the most common genes and DNA. The V and J calls shown here were made by TCRdb, not taken from the authors' results. This sample holds approximately 430,000 distinct CDR3 sequences; around a sixth were observed only once. The top ten clonotypes cover around 7.3% of the sample.

A patient counted as having stable Graves' hyperthyroidism if no progression to ophthalmopathy occurred over 18 months of follow-up. The hyperthyroidism patients were between 18 and 65 years old and newly diagnosed, with a disease duration of less than 2 months. The study excluded patients with uncontrolled infections, other autoimmune diseases, pregnancy or lactation. Diagnoses were based on clinical symptoms, serum thyroxine and TRAb, thyroid ultrasound and orbital computed tomography. Ficoll-Paque density gradient centrifugation was used to isolate PBMCs from 9.5 to 10 ml of fresh peripheral blood. Trizol reagent was used to extract total RNA, and RNA quality was then checked on an Agilent 2100 Bioanalyzer. Summary of the overall study and its limitations: Sample size was not statistically predetermined, and blinding of investigators to group allocation was not performed. Ophthalmopathy was separated from stable hyperthyroidism by a 13 V-J signature model, with around 90% sensitivity and about 84% specificity obtained in cross-validation and 80%/75% obtained in testing. Blood samples also contained most of the expanded thyroid clonotypes (frequency above 0.001), which suggests that blood repertoires may reflect thyroid immune responses. In validation, progression to ophthalmopathy was predicted by the model with 55% to 71% sensitivity and 72% to 85% specificity, a median of about 6 months before onset.

The source material was blood. The sequence links TRBV10-2 to TRBJ2-5; TRBD1 is possibly the D segment (5 matching bases). This receptor was identified in a woman between 18 and 30 years old with Graves' hyperthyroidism. Here the CDR3 is given as CASNQGLAQYF. The nucleotide sequence reads as follows: TGCGCCAGCAACCAGGGTCTGGCCCAGTACTTC.